The 32 T cell receptor beta chains presented below share a single source sample, sequenced in a study of neoadjuvant anti-PD-1 for oral cavity cancer. This table comes from immunoSEQ multiplex PCR, and its TCRdb copy is limited to in-frame clones, with some not included. The sample shows about 68,000 clones, roughly 81% of them seen only once. Time point given: after neoadjuvant nivolumab, at surgical resection. The specimen was PBMCs, collected after nivolumab (anti-PD-1) treatment. All receptors come from a person between 35 and 79 years old with oral cavity squamous cell carcinoma.

This chain joins TRBV9 and TRBJ2-7; no clear D. CDR1 is SGDLS, CDR2 YYNGEE, per germline. Trimming took 0 bases from V and 3 from J, leaving 7 bases between them. The CDR3 runs 13 residues. Here the CDR3 reads CASSVGPDYEQYF. CDR3 nucleotides: TGTGCCAGCAGCGTAGGTCCAGACTACGAGCAGTACTTC.

The CDR3 here is CASSLDPRGSSYEQYF. The DNA of the CDR3 is TGTGCCAGCAGCTTAGATCCCAGGGGGAGCTCCTACGAGCAGTACTTC. The rearrangement links TRBV11-2 to TRBJ2-7; TRBD1 matches 7 bases. V gave up 0 bases and J gave up 0 bases; unmatched junction bases: 5. The CDR3 runs 16 residues. Germline V gene sequence: CDR1 SGHAT, CDR2 FQNNGV.

The rearrangement links TRBV6-1 to TRBJ2-3; 12 positions match TRBD2. Looked up from germline, CDR1 is MNHNS and CDR2 is SASEGT. Germline trimming cut 4 bases from V and 1 base from J; bases unmatched to any gene: 0. This CDR3 has 15 residues. Here the CDR3 DNA reads TGTGCCAGCAGTGGACTAGCGGGAGGCACAGATACGCAGTATTTT. It specifies CASSGLAGGTDTQYF.

J is TRBJ2-1 and V is TRBV19; D ambiguous. This CDR3 region has 14 residues. CDR1 is LNHDA, CDR2 SQIVND, per germline (reference sequence). Trimming stripped 5 bases from V and 1 base from J, with 9 bases between. CDR3 sequence: CASSFSESYNEQFF. The CDR3 coding sequence is TGTGCCAGTAGTTTTTCTGAATCCTACAATGAGCAGTTCTTC.

The rearrangement links TRBV15 to TRBJ2-4; tentatively, D is TRBD2 (6 bases). Trimming pared 1 base from V and 8 bases from J, leaving 15 bases between. CDR3 length: 15 residues. In germline, CDR1 is LNHNV, CDR2 YYDKDF (reference sequence). CDR3 amino acids: CATSRVGTGGYIQYF. In DNA, the CDR3 is TGTGCCACCAGCAGAGTCGGGACCGGAGGGTACATTCAGTACTTC. Based on the CDR3 plus reference TRBV15 and TRBJ2-4, the full variable domain is DAMVIQNPRYQVTQFGKPVTLSCSQTLNHNVMYWYQQKSSQAPKLLFHYYDKDFNNEADTPDNFQSRRPNTSFCFLDIRSPGLGDTAMYLCATSRVGTGGYIQYFGAGTRLSVL.

The rearrangement links TRBV6-5 to TRBJ2-7, with D perhaps TRBD1 (6 bases). This CDR3 spans 15 amino acids. V shed 6 bases and J shed 0 bases, with 15 bases lying between them. The germline CDR1 and CDR2 sequences are MNHEY and SVGAGI. CDR3: CASRSTGSLSYEQYF. CDR3 in DNA: TGTGCCAGCAGATCGACAGGCTCTCTCTCCTACGAGCAGTACTTC.

This rearrangement joins TRBV30 to TRBJ2-7; TRBD2 might be the D (6 bases). The length of the CDR3 is 14 residues. Germline CDR1 and CDR2: GTSNPN and SVGIG (reference sequence). Trimming took 2 bases from V and 4 from J, leaving 15 bases between them. The CDR3 loop reads CAWSRDSLGYEQYF. Written as DNA, the CDR3 is TGTGCCTGGAGTCGGGACTCGCTCGGGTACGAGCAGTACTTC.

This clone is medium-sized (0.01 to 0.1%) by share. V and J are TRBV19 and TRBJ2-7; possibly TRBD2 for D (5 bases). Germline-derived CDR1 and CDR2 are LNHDA and SQIVND (reference sequence). CDR3 length: 13 residues. V lost 5 bases and J 0 bases, leaving 8 bases between the germline ends. The CDR3 here is CASSPGISYEQYF. DNA for the CDR3: TGTGCCAGTAGTCCCGGGATCTCCTACGAGCAGTACTTC.

The gene calls are TRBV11-1 and TRBJ2-3, with 7 nucleotides matching TRBD2. The CDR3 runs to 15 residues. Trimming at V came to 5 bases and at J to 0 bases, leaving 5 bases not matched to a gene. Germline loops: CDR1 SGHAT, CDR2 FQDESV (reference sequence). CDR3 sequence: CASSLAGLSTDTQYF. For the CDR3, the DNA is TGTGCCAGCAGCCTGGCGGGACTAAGCACAGATACGCAGTATTTT.

In its sample, this clone was seen a few times. This chain joins TRBV6-5 and TRBJ2-3; D perhaps matches TRBD2 (5 bases). The germline V and J ends were trimmed by 2 bases and 6 bases, with 12 bases remaining between them. CDR3 length: 14 residues. Germline V gene data show CDR1 as MNHEY and CDR2 as SVGAGI. CDR3 sequence (DNA): TGTGCCAGCAGTTACGAGGGTCCTTTGGATACGCAGTATTTT. The encoded protein is CASSYEGPLDTQYF.

The chain employs TRBV29-1 and TRBJ1-1; maybe TRBD1 (6 bases). V was pared by 4 bases and J by 1 base, with 10 bases between. This CDR3 spans 13 amino acids. CDR1 is SQVTM, CDR2 ANQGSEA, per germline. The CDR3 region has the DNA TGCAGCGTTGCGAAGGGGGGGAACACTGAAGCTTTCTTT. It yields the protein CSVAKGGNTEAFF. The complete variable domain, with remaining parts taken from reference TRBV29-1 and TRBJ1-1, reads SAVISQKPSRDICQRGTSLTIQCQVDSQVTMMFWYRQQPGQSLTLIATANQGSEATYESGFVIDKFPISRPNLTFSTLTVSNMSPEDSSIYLCSVAKGGNTEAFFGQGTRLTVV.

This chain uses TRBV19 with TRBJ1-5; D is unresolved. V was trimmed by 2 bases and J by 4 bases, leaving 9 bases between them. Germline V gene data show CDR1 as LNHDA and CDR2 as SQIVND (reference sequence). This CDR3 is 14 amino acids long. The CDR3 sequence: CASSISSQNQPQHF. CDR3 bases: TGTGCCAGTAGTATATCGAGCCAAAATCAGCCCCAGCATTTT.

This clone was found once. This chain joins TRBV7-7 and TRBJ2-5; the match to TRBD1 covers 12 bases. Germline V gives CDR1 SSHAT, CDR2 FNYEAQ (reference sequence). The CDR3 has 13 amino acids. CDR3 sequence (DNA): TGTGCTCTCGGGACAGGGGGCTTAGAGACCCAGTACTTC. Its protein is CALGTGGLETQYF.

The V call is TRBV5-4, the J call TRBJ1-3, with D possibly TRBD1 on 6 matching bases. Trimming removed 3 bases at V and 3 bases at J, with 13 bases between. This CDR3 has 15 amino acids. The germline V gene encodes CDR1 SGHNT and CDR2 YYREEE (reference sequence). The DNA of the CDR3 is TGTGCCAGCAGCTGGGGGCCGGGTAATGGAAACACCATATATTTT. Translating gives CASSWGPGNGNTIYF.

The chain recombines TRBV7-8 with TRBJ2-1; 12 bases line up with TRBD2. Germline V gene lookup returns CDR1 SGHVS and CDR2 FQNEAQ. J lost 9 bases, V lost 1 base, and 10 bases had no gene match. This CDR3 has 17 residues. As DNA, the CDR3 is TGTGCCAGCAGCTTAGTCGGACTAGCGGGATCTTCGGGTGAGCAGTTCTTC. Translated: CASSLVGLAGSSGEQFF.

The chain has TRBV19 and TRBJ2-7; 7 nucleotides match TRBD2. Germline loops: CDR1 LNHDA, CDR2 SQIVND (reference sequence). There are 14 residues in the CDR3. V was pared by 5 bases and J by 2 bases, with 6 bases of the junction left unmatched. CDR3 amino acids: CASSLTSRTYEQYF. The CDR3 DNA reads TGTGCCAGTAGTTTGACTAGCAGGACCTACGAGCAGTACTTC.

This rearrangement joins TRBV7-3 to TRBJ1-1; a weak D match, TRBD1 (6 bases). CDR3 length equals 15 residues. Germline V gene data show CDR1 as SGHTA and CDR2 as FQGTGA. The V and J ends lost 5 bases and 4 bases respectively, with 17 bases between them. The DNA of the CDR3 is TGTGCCAGCAGCCCCGGAACAGGGTTGGGCACTGAAGCTTTCTTT. Protein: CASSPGTGLGTEAFF.

The chain carries TRBV9 and TRBJ2-7; TRBD2 matches 7 bases. V dropped 0 bases and J dropped 7; count of bases not matched to a gene: 7. The germline V gene has CDR1 SGDLS and CDR2 YYNGEE. The CDR3 loop spans 14 amino acids. CDR3 DNA sequence: TGTGCCAGCAGCGTAGAAACGCAGGGAGGGGAGCAGTACTTC. Translating gives CASSVETQGGEQYF.

The V gene is TRBV7-9, the J gene TRBJ2-3; no reliable D call. This CDR3 has 12 amino acids. Looked up from germline, CDR1 is SEHNR and CDR2 is FQNEAQ (reference sequence). V lost 5 bases, J lost 8 bases, and 11 bases lay in between. For the CDR3, the DNA is TGTGCCAGCAGCCCGGCCCTCGGTACGCAGTATTTT. It specifies CASSPALGTQYF.

The rearrangement links TRBV2 to TRBJ2-3, with 10 positions matching TRBD2. V shed 7 bases and J 2 bases; nucleotides not matched to a gene: 6. CDR1 is SNHLY, CDR2 FYNNEI, per germline. This CDR3 has 15 residues. The DNA of the CDR3 is TGTGCCAGCAAGGGACTAGCGACCTACACAGATACGCAGTATTTT. Encoded protein: CASKGLATYTDTQYF.

The chain joins TRBV5-1 to TRBJ2-7, with D uncertain. Trimming stripped 3 bases from V and 2 bases from J, with 6 bases between. The germline gives CDR1 SGHRS, CDR2 YFSETQ. The CDR3 runs to 12 residues. CDR3: CASSSTPYEQYF. In nucleotides, the CDR3 is TGCGCCAGCAGCTCAACGCCCTACGAGCAGTACTTC.

V gene TRBV6-6 combines with J gene TRBJ2-3, with D possibly being TRBD1 or TRBD2 (6 bases each). The V gene's germline CDR1 is MNHNY and CDR2 SVGAGI (reference sequence). This CDR3 is built from 16 residues. V was shortened by 6 bases and J by 3 bases, with 19 bases between the two germline ends. The chain's CDR3 is CASSEGWRGTTDTQYF. The CDR3 DNA reads TGTGCCAGCAGCGAGGGGTGGAGGGGGACTACAGATACGCAGTATTTT.

J is TRBJ1-1 and V is TRBV18; TRBD1 aligns across 7 bases. Germline loops: CDR1 KGHSH, CDR2 LQKENI. The CDR3 contains 17 residues. The trim removed 0 bases at V and 6 bases at J, leaving 13 bases unmatched. Here the CDR3 reads CASSPPQGSLLGAEAFF. CDR3 in DNA: TGTGCCAGCTCACCACCACAGGGGTCCCTCCTCGGCGCTGAAGCTTTCTTT.

CDR3 in amino acids: CASSPRGLLSTDTQYF. The CDR3 DNA is TGTGCCAGCAGCCCGAGAGGCCTTTTGAGCACAGATACGCAGTATTTT. The chain combines TRBV5-8 with TRBJ2-3; D is uncertain. The V end was cut by 4 bases, the J end by 0 bases, with 15 bases between. The CDR3 is 16 amino acids. Germline values: CDR1 SGHTS, CDR2 YDEGEE.

The rearrangement joins TRBV6-1 to TRBJ2-7; D possibly corresponds to TRBD2 (5 bases). The CDR3 length is 15 residues. Germline CDR1 MNHNS, CDR2 SASEGT. The ends were cut back, 1 base at V and 2 bases at J, with 12 bases in the middle. CDR3 DNA: TGTGCCAGCAGTGAAGTCGTCGGGGTTACCTACGAGCAGTACTTC. This gives the protein CASSEVVGVTYEQYF.

By share of the sample, this clone is medium-sized (0.01 to 0.1%). The rearrangement joins TRBV18 to TRBJ2-3, with a weak D call TRBD1 (6 bases). The ends were cut back, 0 bases at V and 0 bases at J, with 10 bases in the middle. From germline, CDR1 is KGHSH and CDR2 LQKENI. The CDR3 runs to 16 residues. CDR3 coding DNA: TGTGCCAGCTCACCACCGGGACAAACCAGCACAGATACGCAGTATTTT. Protein sequence: CASSPPGQTSTDTQYF.

On this clone: One junction end disagrees with the germline gene, perhaps due to a read error. CDR3 protein: CASSLEVRLQGELF. The CDR3 DNA sequence: TGCGCCAGCAGCTTGGAAGTCAGGCTACAAGGGGAGCTCTTC. This sequence joins TRBV5-1 and TRBJ2-1; TRBD1 or TRBD2 may be the D gene (5 bases each). CDR3 length: 14 residues. The germline CDR1 and CDR2 sequences are SGHRS and YFSETQ.

V usage is TRBV5-1 and J usage is TRBJ2-3; D gene ambiguous. Germline CDR1 and CDR2: SGHRS and YFSETQ. This CDR3 has 12 residues. V lost 2 bases and J 3 bases, leaving 4 bases between the germline ends. DNA for the CDR3: TGCGCCAGCAGCTTTATGACAGATACGCAGTATTTT. As protein: CASSFMTDTQYF.

CDR3 loop: CSVARGLGETQYF. The CDR3 DNA reads TGCAGCGTTGCCAGGGGGCTAGGCGAGACCCAGTACTTC. This chain links TRBV29-1 with TRBJ2-5, with 8 bases that match TRBD1. Per germline, CDR1 SQVTM and CDR2 ANQGSEA. CDR3 length: 13 amino acids. With V trimmed by 4 bases and J by 5 bases, 6 bases remained unmatched.

The chain uses TRBV9 and TRBJ2-3; 7 nucleotides line up with TRBD2. Per the germline V gene, CDR1 is SGDLS and CDR2 is YYNGEE. CDR3 size: 16 residues. Unmatched junction bases numbered 5, after V lost 0 bases and J lost 1 base. Here the CDR3 DNA reads TGTGCCAGCAGCGTAGAGGTAGCGGGCGGCACAGATACGCAGTATTTT. Its translation: CASSVEVAGGTDTQYF.

This chain links TRBV6-4 with TRBJ2-3; maybe TRBD2 (5 bases). V lost 5 bases and J 4 bases, leaving 16 bases between the germline ends. This CDR3 has 15 residues. CDR1 is MRHNA and CDR2 is SNTAGT in the germline V gene. CDR3 DNA: TGTGCCAGCAGTCCCGGGCAGTCTAGCCCAGATACGCAGTATTTT. Its protein is CASSPGQSSPDTQYF.

The chain links TRBV19 to TRBJ2-2; no definite D call. Germline assignment: CDR1 LNHDA and CDR2 SQIVND (reference sequence). This CDR3 comprises 17 residues. V lost 3 bases and J 6 bases, leaving 20 bases between the germline ends. CDR3 bases: TGTGCCAGTAGTATCAGTGGGGAAAAAGGGTTAGCCGGGGAGCTGTTTTTT. This codes for CASSISGEKGLAGELFF. Full variable domain (missing parts from reference TRBV19 and TRBJ2-2): DGGITQSPKYLFRKEGQNVTLSCEQNLNHDAMYWYRQDPGQGLRLIYYSQIVNDFQKGDIAEGYSVSREKKESFPLTVTSAQKNPTAFYLCASSISGEKGLAGELFFGEGSRLTVL.